This T cell receptor (beta chain) emerged from a study of blood T cell dynamics during melanoma immunotherapy. Overall study results and limits: At W3, later disease-control patients showed bifurcated PBMC repertoire changes, unlike progressors.

This CDR3 comprises 15 residues. Germline lookup yields CDR1 SGDLS and CDR2 YYNGEE. V shed 3 bases, J shed 5 bases, and the junction held 6 bases outside the gene matches. Time point denoted: week 3, after first cycle of checkpoint inhibitor. Patients had no prior systemic cancer treatment, immunosuppressants or other active cancers. A fixed DNA input of around 0.35 ug was used per bulk PBMC sample. Clones were sequenced by immunoSEQ multiplex PCR, and TCRdb holds only the in-frame ones, with some missing. Of 5,900 or so clones listed, more than 75% are singletons. As concerns this clone: Its target is not known.

The sequence came from a human donor with melanoma. Some clones in this sample may be carry-over from other donors' samples. Sequencing was performed on blood, taken from a patient treated with checkpoint blockade. This rearrangement joins TRBV9 to TRBJ2-3; TRBD2 matches at 10 bases. The CDR3 DNA reads as TGTGCCAGCAGCGGTAGCGGGGGGCAGGGAGATACGCAGTATTTT. Translating gives CASSGSGGQGDTQYF.